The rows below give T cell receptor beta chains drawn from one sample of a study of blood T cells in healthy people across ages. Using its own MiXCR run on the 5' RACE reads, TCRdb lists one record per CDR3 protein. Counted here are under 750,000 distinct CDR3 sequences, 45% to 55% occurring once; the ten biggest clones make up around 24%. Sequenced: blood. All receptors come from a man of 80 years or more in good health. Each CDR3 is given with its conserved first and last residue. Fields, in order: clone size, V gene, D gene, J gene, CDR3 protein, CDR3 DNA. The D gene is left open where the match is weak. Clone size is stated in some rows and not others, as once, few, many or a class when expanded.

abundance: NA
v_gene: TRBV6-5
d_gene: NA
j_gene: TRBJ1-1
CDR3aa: CASSDQRGANEAFF
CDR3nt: TGTGCCAGCAGCGACCAGAGGGGGGCTAATGAAGCTTTCTTT

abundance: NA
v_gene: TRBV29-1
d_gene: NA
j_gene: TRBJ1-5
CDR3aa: CSVEGMESGSNQPQHF
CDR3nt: TGCAGCGTTGAAGGTATGGAGAGTGGCAGCAATCAGCCCCAGCATTTT

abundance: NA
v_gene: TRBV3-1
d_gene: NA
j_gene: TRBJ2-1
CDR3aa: CASSRRKGLNEQFF
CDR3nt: TGTGCCAGCAGCCGTCGCAAGGGCCTAAATGAGCAGTTCTTC

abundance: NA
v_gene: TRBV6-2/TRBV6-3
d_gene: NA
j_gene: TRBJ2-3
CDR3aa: CASSSTGPSGTDTQYF
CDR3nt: TGTGCCAGCAGTTCTACCGGGCCATCGGGCACAGATACGCAGTATTTT

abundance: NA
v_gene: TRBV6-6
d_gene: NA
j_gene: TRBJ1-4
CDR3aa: CASSYGTLQNEKLFF
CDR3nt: TGTGCCAGCAGTTACGGGACACTGCAAAATGAAAAACTGTTTTTT

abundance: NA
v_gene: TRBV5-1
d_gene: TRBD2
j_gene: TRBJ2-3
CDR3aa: CASSFRTSGGDTQYF
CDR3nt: TGCGCCAGCAGCTTTCGGACTAGCGGGGGAGATACGCAGTATTTT

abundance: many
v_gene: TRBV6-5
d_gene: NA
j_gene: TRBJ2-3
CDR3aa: CASSYPAGSRVGTDTQYF
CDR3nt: TGTGCCAGCAGTTACCCTGCCGGGAGCAGGGTCGGCACAGATACGCAGTATTTT

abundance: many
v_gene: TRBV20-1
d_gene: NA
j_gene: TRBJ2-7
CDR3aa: CSASGGSSYEQYF
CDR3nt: TGCAGTGCTAGCGGAGGGAGCTCCTACGAGCAGTACTTC

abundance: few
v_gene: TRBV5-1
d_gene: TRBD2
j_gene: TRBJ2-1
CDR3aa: CASSPPVSGGSNEQFF
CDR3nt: TGCGCCAGCAGCCCACCCGTTAGCGGGGGGTCTAATGAGCAGTTCTTC

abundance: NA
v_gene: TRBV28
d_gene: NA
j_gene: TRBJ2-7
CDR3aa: CASRSGPLGAYEQYF
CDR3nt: TGTGCCAGCAGGTCCGGCCCCTTGGGCGCCTACGAGCAGTACTTC

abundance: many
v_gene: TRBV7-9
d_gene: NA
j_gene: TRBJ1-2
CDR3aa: CASSLYRAIYGYTF
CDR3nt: TGTGCCAGCAGCTTATACAGGGCCATCTATGGCTACACCTTC

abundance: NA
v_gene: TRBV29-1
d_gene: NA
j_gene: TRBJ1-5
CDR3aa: CSVADGGNQPQHF
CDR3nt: TGCAGCGTCGCGGACGGAGGCAATCAGCCCCAGCATTTT

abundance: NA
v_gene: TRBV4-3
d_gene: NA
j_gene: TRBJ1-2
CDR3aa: CASSQGRSQYSGYTF
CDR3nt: TGCGCCAGCAGTCAAGGGCGGAGCCAGTACTCGGGCTACACCTTC

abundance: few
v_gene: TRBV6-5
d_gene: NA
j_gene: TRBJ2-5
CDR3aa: CASSYTGAEQYF
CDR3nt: TGTGCCAGCAGTTACACGGGGGCTGAGCAGTACTTC

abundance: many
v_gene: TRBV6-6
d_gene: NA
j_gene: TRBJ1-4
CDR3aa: CASSYSGRVADEKLFF
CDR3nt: TGTGCCAGCAGTTACTCGGGCAGGGTGGCAGACGAAAAACTGTTTTTT

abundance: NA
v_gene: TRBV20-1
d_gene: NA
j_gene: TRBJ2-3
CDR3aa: CSAGTSSATVLTDTQYF
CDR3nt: TGCAGTGCTGGGACTTCCAGTGCGACGGTCCTTACAGATACGCAGTATTTT

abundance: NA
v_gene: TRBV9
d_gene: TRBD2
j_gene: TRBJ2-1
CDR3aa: CASSVEAGLNEQFF
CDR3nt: TGTGCCAGCAGCGTGGAAGCGGGGCTCAATGAGCAGTTCTTC

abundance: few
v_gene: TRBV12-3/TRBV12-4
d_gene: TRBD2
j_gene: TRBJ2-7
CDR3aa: CASSRLAGEPYEQYF
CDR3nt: TGTGCCAGCAGCCGACTAGCGGGAGAACCCTACGAGCAGTACTTC

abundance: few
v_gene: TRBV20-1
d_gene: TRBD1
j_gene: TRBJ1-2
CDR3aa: CSAPRQGSNYGYTF
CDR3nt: TGCAGTGCACCAAGACAGGGGAGTAACTATGGCTACACCTTC

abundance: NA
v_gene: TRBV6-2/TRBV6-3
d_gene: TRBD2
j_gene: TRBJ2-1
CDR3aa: CASSYRLAGGPNEQFF
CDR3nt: TGTGCCAGCAGTTACCGGTTAGCGGGAGGGCCGAATGAGCAGTTCTTC

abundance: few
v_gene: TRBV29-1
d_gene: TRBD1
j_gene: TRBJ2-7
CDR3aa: CSVDAGQGATGQYF
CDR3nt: TGCAGCGTTGATGCGGGACAGGGGGCCACAGGGCAGTACTTC

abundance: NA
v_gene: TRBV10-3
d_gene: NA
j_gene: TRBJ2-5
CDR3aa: CAISEAGQQETQYF
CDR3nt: TGTGCCATCAGTGAGGCGGGACAGCAAGAGACCCAGTACTTC

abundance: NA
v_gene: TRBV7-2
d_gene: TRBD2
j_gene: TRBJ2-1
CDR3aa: CASSLAAGHSYNEQFF
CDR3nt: TGTGCCAGCAGCTTAGCAGCGGGGCATTCCTACAATGAGCAGTTCTTC

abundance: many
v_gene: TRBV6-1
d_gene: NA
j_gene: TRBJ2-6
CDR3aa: CASREVGRPNSGANVLTF
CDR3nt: TGTGCCAGCAGGGAGGTCGGTAGGCCCAACTCTGGGGCCAACGTCCTGACTTTC

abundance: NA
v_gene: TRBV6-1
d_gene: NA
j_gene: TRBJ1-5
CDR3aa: CASSEAWTTNQPQHF
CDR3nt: TGTGCCAGCAGTGAAGCTTGGACAACGAATCAGCCCCAGCATTTT

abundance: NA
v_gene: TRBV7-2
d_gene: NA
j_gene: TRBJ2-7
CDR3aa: CASMLQGPPYEQYF
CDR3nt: TGTGCCAGCATGCTACAGGGACCTCCCTACGAGCAGTACTTC

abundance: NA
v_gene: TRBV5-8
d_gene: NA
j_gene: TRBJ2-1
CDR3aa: CASSLDGLSYNEQFF
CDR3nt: TGTGCCAGCAGCTTGGATGGATTATCCTACAATGAGCAGTTCTTC

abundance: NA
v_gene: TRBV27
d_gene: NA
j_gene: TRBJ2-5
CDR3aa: CASSAGQIQETQYF
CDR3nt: TGTGCCAGCAGTGCCGGACAGATACAAGAGACCCAGTACTTC

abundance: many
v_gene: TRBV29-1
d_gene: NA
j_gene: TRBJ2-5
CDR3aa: CSVPGPGETQYF
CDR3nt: TGCAGCGTTCCCGGACCAGGAGAGACCCAGTACTTC

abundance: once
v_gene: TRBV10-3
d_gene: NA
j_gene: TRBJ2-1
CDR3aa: CAIRVGVEQFF
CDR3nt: TGTGCCATCAGAGTAGGAGTTGAGCAGTTCTTC

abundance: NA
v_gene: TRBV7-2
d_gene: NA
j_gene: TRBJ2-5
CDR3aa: CTSSSGPRRTQYF
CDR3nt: TGTACCAGCAGCTCGGGACCGCGCCGGACCCAGTACTTC

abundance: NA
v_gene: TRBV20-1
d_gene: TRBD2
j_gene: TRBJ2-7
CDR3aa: CSASIGLASSSYEQYF
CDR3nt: TGCAGTGCTAGTATCGGACTAGCGAGTAGCTCCTACGAGCAGTACTTC

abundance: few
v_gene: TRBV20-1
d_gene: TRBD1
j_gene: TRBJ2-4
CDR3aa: CSQGALAKNIQYF
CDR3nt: TGCAGTCAGGGGGCCTTAGCCAAAAACATTCAGTACTTC

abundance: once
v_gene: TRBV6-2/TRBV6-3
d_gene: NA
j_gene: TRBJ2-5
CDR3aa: CASSYSAGNGEAQYF
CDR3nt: TGTGCCAGCAGTTACAGCGCAGGGAACGGGGAGGCCCAGTACTTC

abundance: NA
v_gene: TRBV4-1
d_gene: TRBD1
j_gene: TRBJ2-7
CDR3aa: CASSQTGDEQYF
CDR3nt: TGCGCCAGCAGCCAAACAGGGGACGAGCAGTACTTC

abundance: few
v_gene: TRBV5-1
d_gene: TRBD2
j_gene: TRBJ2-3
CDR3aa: CASSLESSAGDTDTQYF
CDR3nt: TGCGCCAGCAGCTTGGAGTCGTCCGCGGGAGACACAGATACGCAGTATTTT

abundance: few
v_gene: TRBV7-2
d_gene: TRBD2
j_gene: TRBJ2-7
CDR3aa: CASSLGSGGGIKQYF
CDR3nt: TGTGCCAGCAGCTTAGGATCTGGGGGGGGGATAAAGCAGTACTTC

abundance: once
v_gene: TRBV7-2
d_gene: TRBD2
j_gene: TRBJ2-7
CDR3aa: CASSLAGSGRSYEQYF
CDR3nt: TGTGCCAGCAGCTTAGCCGGTAGCGGGAGATCCTACGAGCAGTACTTC

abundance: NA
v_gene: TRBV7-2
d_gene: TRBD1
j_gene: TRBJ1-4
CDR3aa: CASSLVGTGGTTNEKLFF
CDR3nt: TGTGCCAGCAGCTTAGTGGGGACAGGGGGAACAACTAATGAAAAACTGTTTTTT

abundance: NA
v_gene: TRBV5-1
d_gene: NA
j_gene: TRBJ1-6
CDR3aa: CASSLATQKNSPLHF
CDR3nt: TGCGCCAGCAGCTTGGCGACCCAGAAGAATTCACCCCTCCACTTT

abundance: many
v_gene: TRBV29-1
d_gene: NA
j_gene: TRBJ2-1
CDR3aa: CSVAQGPLNEQFF
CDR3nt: TGCAGCGTTGCCCAGGGACCCCTCAATGAGCAGTTCTTC

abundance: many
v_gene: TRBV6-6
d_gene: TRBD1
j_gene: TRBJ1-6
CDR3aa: CASSTGTGTSPLHF
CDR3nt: TGTGCCAGCAGTACCGGGACAGGGACTTCACCCCTCCACTTT

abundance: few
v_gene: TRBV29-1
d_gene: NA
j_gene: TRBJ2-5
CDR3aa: CSVWVRDYQETQYF
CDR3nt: TGCAGCGTTTGGGTACGCGACTACCAAGAGACCCAGTACTTC